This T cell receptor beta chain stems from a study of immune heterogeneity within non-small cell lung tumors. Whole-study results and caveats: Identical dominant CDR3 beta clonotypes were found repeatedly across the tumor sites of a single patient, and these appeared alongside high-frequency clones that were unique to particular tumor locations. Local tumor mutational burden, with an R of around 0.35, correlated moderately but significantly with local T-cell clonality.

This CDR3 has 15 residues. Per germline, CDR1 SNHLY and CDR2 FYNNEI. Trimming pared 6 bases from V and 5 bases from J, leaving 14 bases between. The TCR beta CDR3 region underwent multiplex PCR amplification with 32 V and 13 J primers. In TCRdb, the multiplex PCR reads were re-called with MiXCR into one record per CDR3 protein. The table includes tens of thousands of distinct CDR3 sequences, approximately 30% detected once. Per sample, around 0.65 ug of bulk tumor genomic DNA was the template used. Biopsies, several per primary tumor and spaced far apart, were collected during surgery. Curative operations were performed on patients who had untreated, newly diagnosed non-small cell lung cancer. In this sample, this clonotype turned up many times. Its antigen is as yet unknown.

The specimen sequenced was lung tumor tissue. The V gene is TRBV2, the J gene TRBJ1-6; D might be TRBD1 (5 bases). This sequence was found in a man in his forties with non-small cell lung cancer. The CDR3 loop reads CASRKQEIHNSPLHF. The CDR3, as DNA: TGTGCCAGCAGGAAACAGGAGATTCATAATTCACCCCTCCACTTT.